The 32 T cell receptor beta chains presented below share a single source sample, sequenced in a study of blood T cell repertoires in COVID-19 (TCRdb year 2020). Library generation was performed with the immunoSEQ multiplex PCR assay. TCRdb stores this immuneACCESS table with in-frame sequences only. Part of the clones is absent; in the studies checked, under half of the shortfall reflects unresolved V genes, and no reason is known for the rest. Across this sample there are more than 65,000 clones, with about 70% seen only once. The ten largest clones add up to about 20% of the sample. The material sequenced was peripheral blood. These receptors all stem from a woman older than 75 with active or convalescent COVID-19.

The rearrangement links TRBV11-3 to TRBJ2-1, with D hard to call. The V gene lost 5 bases and the J gene lost 10 bases, with 15 bases spanning the gap. The CDR3 has 13 residues. The germline gives CDR1 SGHNT, CDR2 YENEEA. The CDR3 DNA sequence: TGTGCCAGCAGCGTACATTATGCAGGCGAGCAGTTCTTC. Amino acid sequence: CASSVHYAGEQFF.

The rearrangement uses TRBV30 and TRBJ2-2; TRBD2 agrees at 13 bases. Germline trimming cut 4 bases from V and 5 bases from J; bases unmatched to any gene: 7. This CDR3 has 16 amino acids. The germline gives CDR1 GTSNPN, CDR2 SVGIG (reference sequence). The CDR3 nucleotides read TGTGCCTGGAATGGACTAGCGGGGGTAGGGACCGGGGAGCTGTTTTTT. It is translated as CAWNGLAGVGTGELFF. The full variable domain, its missing parts supplied by reference TRBV30 and TRBJ2-2, is SQTIHQWPATLVQPVGSPLSLECTVEGTSNPNLYWYRQAAGRGLQLLFYSVGIGQISSEVPQNLSASRPQDRQFILSSKKLLLSDSGFYLCAWNGLAGVGTGELFFGEGSRLTVL.

Turning to this clone: A clone one base away is much larger, so this may be a read error. The chain employs TRBV28 and TRBJ2-7; D gene unclear. CDR1 is MDHEN and CDR2 is SYDVKM in the germline V gene. V shed 3 bases and J shed 5 bases, with 5 bases lying between them. CDR3 length: 11 residues. Written as DNA, the CDR3 is TGTGCCAGCAGTTTCTTCGACGAGCAGTACTTC. Translation: CASSFFDEQYF.

The chain uses TRBV10-3 and TRBJ1-2; TRBD1 agrees at 7 bases. Unmatched junction bases numbered 17, after V lost 3 bases and J lost 4 bases. In germline, CDR1 is ENHRY, CDR2 SYGVKD. The CDR3 extends over 18 amino acids. The CDR3 nucleotides read TGTGCCATCAGTGACCCGGGACAGACTATCGATAGCCTCTATGGCTACACCTTC. Amino acids: CAISDPGQTIDSLYGYTF.

The chain uses TRBV10-3 and TRBJ1-6, with TRBD1 as a possible D gene (5 bases). Trimming stripped 0 bases from V and 7 bases from J, with 7 bases between. The CDR3 has 14 residues. Germline loops: CDR1 ENHRY, CDR2 SYGVKD. The CDR3 nucleotides read TGTGCCATCAGTGAGTCGGGGCTCAATTCACCCCTCCACTTT. As protein: CAISESGLNSPLHF.

J is TRBJ1-2 and V is TRBV7-9, with D unclear. CDR3 size: 13 residues. Trimming pared 3 bases from V and 3 bases from J, leaving 8 bases between. Looked up from germline, CDR1 is SEHNR and CDR2 is FQNEAQ (reference sequence). In DNA form, the CDR3 reads TGTGCCAGCAGCTTCGGTCAGGACTATGGCTACACCTTC. Amino acids: CASSFGQDYGYTF. Full variable domain (rest looked up from reference TRBV7-9 and TRBJ1-2): DTGVSQNPRHKITKRGQNVTFRCDPISEHNRLYWYRQTLGQGPEFLTYFQNEAQLEKSRLLSDRFSAERPKGSFSTLEIQRTEQGDSAMYLCASSFGQDYGYTFGSGTRLTVV.

The J gene is TRBJ2-7, the V gene TRBV6-2 or TRBV6-3; D might be TRBD1 (6 bases). The V and J ends lost 5 bases and 7 bases respectively, with 15 bases between them. The CDR3 is 13 residues long. Germline CDR1 MNHEY, CDR2 SVGEGT. The CDR3, as DNA: TGTGCCAGCAGTCAACGGACAGCGTGGGAGCAGTACTTC. As protein: CASSQRTAWEQYF.

This chain uses TRBV11-2 with TRBJ2-2; D is unclear. The CDR3 is 15 amino acids. The germline gives CDR1 SGHAT, CDR2 FQNNGV. Trimming left V 2 bases short and J 1 base short, with 8 bases between. In DNA, the CDR3 is TGTGCCAGCAGCTTAACAGAAATGAACACCGGGGAGCTGTTTTTT. Translating gives CASSLTEMNTGELFF.

The CDR3 DNA sequence: TGTGCCAGCAGCTTAATACAGAACAATGAGCAGTTCTTC. Amino acids: CASSLIQNNEQFF. V is TRBV7-9 and J is TRBJ2-1; no clear D. The CDR3 contains 13 residues. V lost 2 bases, J lost 5 bases, and 7 bases lay in between. The V gene's germline CDR1 is SEHNR and CDR2 FQNEAQ (reference sequence).

Ten or more counts support this clone. The J gene is TRBJ2-7, the V gene TRBV18; TRBD1 aligns across 7 bases. The CDR3 totals 15 residues. Trimming at V came to 4 bases and at J to 1 base, leaving 7 bases not matched to a gene. Germline V gene data show CDR1 as KGHSH and CDR2 as LQKENI. CDR3 loop: CASSQTGKPSYEQYF. The CDR3 DNA follows: TGTGCCAGCTCACAGACAGGGAAACCTTCCTACGAGCAGTACTTC.

The rearrangement joins TRBV7-4 to TRBJ1-2, with 9 bases that match TRBD1. Trimming at V came to 0 bases and at J to 7 bases, leaving 3 bases not matched to a gene. Germline CDR1 SGHVT, CDR2 SQSDAQ. The CDR3 covers 14 residues. The CDR3 sequence: CASSLARTGVGYTF. CDR3 nucleotides: TGTGCCAGCAGCTTAGCGAGGACAGGGGTTGGCTACACCTTC.

The V call is TRBV11-2, the J call TRBJ2-5; possible D gene TRBD2, 6 bases. The CDR3 has 15 residues. The V gene lost 1 base and the J gene lost 0 bases, with 9 bases spanning the gap. Germline V gene data show CDR1 as SGHAT and CDR2 as FQNNGV. The CDR3 spells CASSLGGGYQETQYF. DNA of the CDR3: TGTGCCAGCAGCTTAGGTGGAGGGTACCAAGAGACCCAGTACTTC.

This chain connects TRBV7-9 to TRBJ1-3, with D perhaps TRBD1 (6 bases). Trimming took 3 bases from V and 4 from J, leaving 13 bases between them. Germline values: CDR1 SEHNR, CDR2 FQNEAQ (reference sequence). The CDR3 extends over 15 amino acids. The CDR3 region has the DNA TGTGCCAGCAGCTTCCTAACAGGGCTGGGAAACACCATATATTTT. Its protein is CASSFLTGLGNTIYF.

The gene calls are TRBV5-4 and TRBJ1-1; TRBD1 is a possible D gene (5 bases). This CDR3 has 16 amino acids. Trimming took off 4 bases at V and 1 base at J, with 17 bases between the two ends. Germline loops: CDR1 SGHNT, CDR2 YYREEE (reference sequence). Here the CDR3 reads CASSPPPGQENTEAFF. Written as DNA, the CDR3 is TGTGCCAGCAGCCCGCCCCCCGGACAAGAGAACACTGAAGCTTTCTTT.

This sequence joins TRBV11-3 and TRBJ2-7; a possible D gene is TRBD2 (6 bases). The CDR3 runs to 13 residues. Trimming pared 1 base from V and 6 bases from J, leaving 10 bases between. CDR1 is SGHNT and CDR2 is YENEEA in the germline V gene. The CDR3 bases are TGTGCCAGCAGCTTAGGCCGGGACTTCGAGCAGTACTTC. Its translation: CASSLGRDFEQYF. Supplemented by reference TRBV11-3 and TRBJ2-7, the full variable domain reads EAGVVQSPRYKIIEKKQPVAFWCNPISGHNTLYWYLQNLGQGPELLIRYENEEAVDDSQLPKDRFSAERLKGVDSTLKIQPAELGDSAVYLCASSLGRDFEQYFGPGTRLTVT.

The V and J genes are TRBV11-1 and TRBJ2-3; 7 bases match TRBD2. The length of the CDR3 is 14 residues. The germline gives CDR1 SGHAT, CDR2 FQDESV (reference sequence). With V trimmed by 5 bases and J by 5 bases, 7 bases remained unmatched. The CDR3 coding sequence is TGTGCCAGCAGCCCGAATCGCGGGGGAGATACGCAGTATTTT. Amino acids: CASSPNRGGDTQYF.

This clone was recorded only once. This chain joins TRBV4-1 and TRBJ1-5; possibly TRBD1 for D (6 bases). V was shortened by 1 base and J by 0 bases, with 10 bases between the two germline ends. Germline V gives CDR1 MGHRA, CDR2 YSYEKL. The CDR3 extends over 16 amino acids. The CDR3 DNA follows: TGCGCCAGCAGCCAAGTCCCAGGGGATAGCAATCAGCCCCAGCATTTT. Protein product: CASSQVPGDSNQPQHF.

This clone has just one count. The V gene is TRBV11-3, the J gene TRBJ1-3; no firm D call. The length of the CDR3 is 14 residues. Germline-derived CDR1 and CDR2 are SGHNT and YENEEA. V lost 6 bases and J lost 3, with 12 bases in between. The CDR3 reads CASSTGSDGNTIYF. CDR3 DNA sequence: TGTGCCAGCAGTACCGGCAGCGATGGAAACACCATATATTTT.

The chain combines TRBV9 with TRBJ2-5; D is possibly TRBD2 (6 bases). The length of the CDR3 is 13 residues. Trimming removed 0 bases from V and 4 bases from J, with 7 bases in between. CDR1 and CDR2 from the germline V gene are SGDLS and YYNGEE. The CDR3 sequence is CASSVGGVETQYF. CDR3 DNA: TGTGCCAGCAGCGTAGGGGGGGTAGAGACCCAGTACTTC.

The V gene is TRBV7-2, the J gene TRBJ2-3, with D perhaps matching TRBD2 (5 bases). This CDR3 has 16 amino acids. The germline V gene encodes CDR1 SGHTA and CDR2 FQGNSA. Trimming took off 4 bases at V and 5 bases at J, with 19 bases between the two ends. Written as DNA, the CDR3 is TGTGCCAGCAGCTCTAGCCCGGGGTATGCACGAGATACGCAGTATTTT. Its translation is CASSSSPGYARDTQYF.

The rearrangement links TRBV5-4 to TRBJ1-2; TRBD1 agrees at 9 bases. CDR3 length: 15 residues. J lost 3 bases, V lost 3 bases, and 6 bases had no gene match. The V gene's germline CDR1 is SGHNT and CDR2 YYREEE (reference sequence). The CDR3 is CASSSQTGGDYGYTF. The DNA for the CDR3 is TGTGCCAGCAGCTCCCAGACAGGGGGGGACTATGGCTACACCTTC.

The rearrangement uses TRBV2 and TRBJ2-3, with TRBD1 matching over 8 bases. The V and J ends lost 7 bases and 1 base, in that order; junction bases with no gene match: 4. The CDR3 totals 14 residues. Germline-derived CDR1 and CDR2 are SNHLY and FYNNEI. As DNA, the CDR3 is TGTGCCAGCACGCTGGGACAGGGCACAGATACGCAGTATTTT. Translated: CASTLGQGTDTQYF. Looking up the rest from reference TRBV2 and TRBJ2-3 gives the full variable domain: EPEVTQTPSHQVTQMGQEVILRCVPISNHLYFYWYRQILGQKVEFLVSFYNNEISEKSEIFDDQFSVERPDGSNFTLKIRSTKLEDSAMYFCASTLGQGTDTQYFGPGTRLTVL.

The chain has TRBV9 and TRBJ2-3; 12 bases match TRBD2. The CDR3 consists of 15 residues. The V gene's germline CDR1 is SGDLS and CDR2 YYNGEE. The ends lost 4 bases at V and 6 bases at J; junction bases unmatched: 6. In DNA, the CDR3 is TGTGCCAGCAGCCCCCGACTAGCGGGGGTTGATACGCAGTATTTT. It codes for CASSPRLAGVDTQYF.

V gene TRBV5-6 combines with J gene TRBJ2-3; 8 nucleotides match TRBD1. Germline-derived CDR1 and CDR2 are SGHDT and YYEEEE. V was clipped by 2 bases and J by 0 bases; unmatched bases: 8. CDR3 length: 17 residues. CDR3 coding DNA: TGTGCCAGCAGCTTTCGGTTGGGGACAGGAAGCACAGATACGCAGTATTTT. It encodes CASSFRLGTGSTDTQYF. Full variable domain (outside the CDR3, taken from reference TRBV5-6 and TRBJ2-3): DAGVTQSPTHLIKTRGQQVTLRCSPKSGHDTVSWYQQALGQGPQFIFQYYEEEERQRGNFPDRFSGHQFPNYSSELNVNALLLGDSALYLCASSFRLGTGSTDTQYFGPGTRLTVL.

The CDR3 DNA is TGCAGTGCTAGTGCCCCAACTAGCGGGGGGGATAAAAACATTCAGTACTTC. Translated: CSASAPTSGGDKNIQYF. V usage is TRBV20-1 and J usage is TRBJ2-4; TRBD2 matches 13 bases. Germline V lookup: CDR1 DFQATT, CDR2 SNEGSKA (reference sequence). With V trimmed by 3 bases and J by 4 bases, 9 bases remained unmatched. This CDR3 region has 17 residues.

The chain recombines TRBV10-1 with TRBJ2-2; 9 positions agree with TRBD1. Germline-derived CDR1 and CDR2 are WNHNN and SYGVQD (reference sequence). After removal of 7 bases from V and 3 bases from J, the junction contained 6 bases not matched to a gene. There are 15 residues in the CDR3. The CDR3 loop reads CASNPGQGYTGELFF. CDR3 DNA sequence: TGCGCCAGCAATCCGGGACAGGGTTACACCGGGGAGCTGTTTTTT.

This clone was observed a handful of times. This chain uses TRBV7-2 with TRBJ2-1; 8 bases align to TRBD2. There are 14 residues in the CDR3. Trimming at V came to 6 bases and at J to 2 bases, leaving 3 bases not matched to a gene. Per germline, CDR1 SGHTA and CDR2 FQGNSA. Here the CDR3 DNA reads TGTGCCAGCAGGCGGGGGGCGGCCTACAATGAGCAGTTCTTC. Translation: CASRRGAAYNEQFF.

This rearrangement joins TRBV11-2 to TRBJ2-2, with a weak D call TRBD2 (7 bases). The V end was cut by 6 bases, the J end by 5 bases, with 16 bases between. CDR3 length equals 15 residues. Germline loops: CDR1 SGHAT, CDR2 FQNNGV. CDR3 region: CASSFGGPGTGELFF. CDR3 nucleotide sequence: TGTGCCAGCAGTTTCGGGGGGCCCGGGACCGGGGAGCTGTTTTTT.

The J gene is TRBJ1-5, the V gene TRBV3-1 (or the pseudogene TRBV3-2); 10 positions agree with TRBD1. With V trimmed by 1 base and J by 7 bases, 7 bases remained unmatched. The CDR3 consists of 16 residues. CDR1 is LGHDT and CDR2 is YNNKEL in the germline V gene (reference sequence). The CDR3 DNA follows: TGTGCCAGCAGCCAAGGGGGGACAGGGGATGGGCAGCCCCAGCATTTT. It encodes CASSQGGTGDGQPQHF.

The V and J genes are TRBV4-1 and TRBJ1-4; TRBD1 agrees at 8 bases. V gave up 1 base and J gave up 2 bases; unmatched junction bases: 3. This CDR3 is built from 16 residues. From germline, CDR1 is MGHRA and CDR2 YSYEKL. CDR3 protein: CASSQGRGLTNEKLFF. As DNA, the CDR3 is TGCGCCAGCAGCCAAGGCAGGGGGCTTACTAATGAAAAACTGTTTTTT.

The rearrangement uses TRBV19 and TRBJ1-1; possible D gene TRBD1, 6 bases. Trimming removed 3 bases at V and 4 bases at J, with 18 bases between. Germline V gene data show CDR1 as LNHDA and CDR2 as SQIVND (reference sequence). The CDR3 totals 16 residues. The CDR3 DNA reads TGTGCCAGTAGTATTGGCGAAACAGGGAGCGGCACTGAAGCTTTCTTT. It translates to CASSIGETGSGTEAFF.

This chain links TRBV7-3 with TRBJ2-5; 7 bases fit TRBD1. Germline V gives CDR1 SGHTA, CDR2 FQGTGA. The CDR3 spans 13 residues. Germline trimming cut 5 bases from V and 5 bases from J; bases unmatched to any gene: 5. The CDR3 loop is CASSKGTVETQYF. CDR3 nucleotides: TGTGCCAGCAGCAAAGGGACAGTGGAGACCCAGTACTTC.